This entry lists 16 T cell receptor beta chains sequenced from one sample in a study of graft-versus-host responses after intestinal transplantation. Their cognate antigens are unknown. Only in-frame clones appear in the TCRdb table, and some are missing; sequencing was by immunoSEQ multiplex PCR. Among roughly 96,000 clones listed, around 90% were seen once. The sequenced sample was unstimulated CD8+ T cells sorted from spleen or lymph node cells, obtained before intestinal transplant. These receptor sequences come from a human donor who received an intestinal transplant.

The chain uses TRBV5-3 and TRBJ2-3; D is perhaps TRBD2 (5 bases). TRBV5-3 is an ORF; its function is uncertain. Trimming left V 5 bases short and J 9 bases short, with 22 bases between. CDR3 length: 15 amino acids. CDR3 in DNA: TGTGCCAGAAGGGCCTTACTAGACGAACCTAAGACGCAGTATTTT. Its translation is CARRALLDEPKTQYF.

V gene TRBV7-9 combines with J gene TRBJ2-2; 7 nucleotides match TRBD2. V shed 6 bases and J 9 bases; nucleotides not matched to a gene: 13. The germline V gene encodes CDR1 SEHNR and CDR2 FQNEAQ (reference sequence). The CDR3 is 15 residues long. CDR3 nucleotides: TGTGCCAGCAGTTCAGGGACTACCCACGCCTGGGAGCTGTTTTTT. It is translated as CASSSGTTHAWELFF.

This chain links TRBV7-9 with TRBJ2-7, with a possible D match to TRBD2 (5 bases). The CDR3 covers 12 residues. Germline V gene lookup returns CDR1 SEHNR and CDR2 FQNEAQ (reference sequence). V was shortened by 7 bases and J by 2 bases, with 9 bases between the two germline ends. The CDR3, as DNA: TGTGCCAGCACCCCCGGGGCCTACGAGCAGTACTTC. Its protein is CASTPGAYEQYF. The full variable domain, in which reference TRBV7-9 and TRBJ2-7 provide the parts outside the CDR3, is DTGVSQNPRHKITKRGQNVTFRCDPISEHNRLYWYRQTLGQGPEFLTYFQNEAQLEKSRLLSDRFSAERPKGSFSTLEIQRTEQGDSAMYLCASTPGAYEQYFGPGTRLTVT.

The rearrangement links TRBV23-1 to TRBJ2-4, with D possibly TRBD2 on 5 matching bases. TRBV23-1 has ORF status, its function being uncertain. The CDR3 covers 15 residues. V was trimmed by 0 bases and J by 6 bases, leaving 12 bases between them. The CDR3, as DNA: TGCGCCAGCAGTCAATCGCGGGCCTGGGGAAACATTCAGTACTTC. Residues: CASSQSRAWGNIQYF.

The chain combines TRBV2 with TRBJ2-2; D gene unclear. The germline gives CDR1 SNHLY, CDR2 FYNNEI. V lost 3 bases, J lost 6 bases, and 11 bases lay in between. The CDR3 spans 14 residues. CDR3 nucleotides: TGTGCCAGCAGTGATTGGTCTATGGCCGGGGAGCTGTTTTTT. Its translation is CASSDWSMAGELFF.

V usage is TRBV19 and J usage is TRBJ2-1, with unresolved D. Germline-derived CDR1 and CDR2 are LNHDA and SQIVND (reference sequence). This CDR3 is 13 amino acids long. V lost 6 bases, J lost 4 bases, and 10 bases lay in between. DNA for the CDR3: TGTGCCAGTAGCACCTCAGGATACAATGAGCAGTTCTTC. Translated: CASSTSGYNEQFF.

The V call is TRBV27, the J call TRBJ2-1; 7 positions agree with TRBD2. Germline trimming cut 8 bases from V and 2 bases from J; bases unmatched to any gene: 3. The CDR3 extends over 13 amino acids. Germline CDR1 and CDR2: MNHEY and SMNVEV (reference sequence). CDR3 protein: CASSGTTYNEQFF. DNA of the CDR3: TGTGCCAGCTCCGGGACTACCTACAATGAGCAGTTCTTC.

The chain links TRBV28 to TRBJ1-3, with D perhaps matching TRBD1 (5 bases). This CDR3 has 14 amino acids. Germline CDR1 MDHEN, CDR2 SYDVKM. V lost 4 bases to trimming and J lost 0 bases, with 7 bases between them. The CDR3 reads CASSWGGSGNTIYF. CDR3 nucleotide sequence: TGTGCCAGCAGTTGGGGGGGCTCTGGAAACACCATATATTTT.

This chain connects TRBV7-9 to TRBJ1-2; D perhaps matches TRBD1 (5 bases). The CDR3 spans 12 residues. Trimming took 2 bases from V and 6 from J, leaving 7 bases between them. The germline CDR1 and CDR2 sequences are SEHNR and FQNEAQ (reference sequence). The CDR3 loop is CASSLSTDGYTF. CDR3 nucleotides: TGTGCCAGCAGCTTATCGACAGATGGCTACACCTTC.

This chain links TRBV27 with TRBJ1-5; D ambiguous. This CDR3 has 15 residues. V dropped 0 bases and J dropped 6 bases, with 12 bases sitting between them. Looked up from germline, CDR1 is MNHEY and CDR2 is SMNVEV (reference sequence). The CDR3 DNA reads TGTGCCAGCAGTTTATCCCCAGCGGGCGGTCAGCCCCAGCATTTT. It specifies CASSLSPAGGQPQHF.

The rearrangement links TRBV6-1 to TRBJ1-2; D is perhaps TRBD1 (6 bases). Germline V CDR1 and CDR2: MNHNS, SASEGT. Trimming cost V 7 bases and J 7 bases, with 13 bases left between them. This CDR3 contains 12 residues. CDR3 in amino acids: CASTYLGAGYTF. CDR3 coding DNA: TGTGCCAGCACCTATCTGGGGGCTGGCTACACCTTC.

The chain combines TRBV2 with TRBJ2-7, with 9 nucleotides matching TRBD1. The germline CDR1 and CDR2 sequences are SNHLY and FYNNEI. V was clipped by 10 bases and J by 3 bases; unmatched bases: 13. CDR3 size: 15 residues. CDR3 nucleotides: TGTGCCAACACACTAACAGGGGGCGATTTCTACGAGCAGTACTTC. Residues: CANTLTGGDFYEQYF. Using reference TRBV2 and TRBJ2-7 for the parts outside the CDR3, the full variable domain is EPEVTQTPSHQVTQMGQEVILRCVPISNHLYFYWYRQILGQKVEFLVSFYNNEISEKSEIFDDQFSVERPDGSNFTLKIRSTKLEDSAMYFCANTLTGGDFYEQYFGPGTRLTVT.

The chain links TRBV9 to TRBJ2-5, with 8 nucleotides matching TRBD2. The trim removed 3 bases at V and 5 bases at J, leaving 6 bases unmatched. Germline assignment: CDR1 SGDLS and CDR2 YYNGEE. The CDR3 extends over 14 amino acids. The CDR3 nucleotides are TGTGCCAGCAGCGCAGCGGGAGTACGGGAGACCCAGTACTTC. It yields the protein CASSAAGVRETQYF.

The chain carries TRBV9 and TRBJ1-2; D uncertain. CDR1 is SGDLS, CDR2 YYNGEE, per germline. Trimming shortened V by 7 bases and J by 4 bases, and 11 bases separated the two germline ends. The CDR3 is 12 residues long. The CDR3 spells CASQNNRYGYTF. The CDR3 coding sequence is TGTGCCAGCCAGAATAACCGCTATGGCTACACCTTC.

The V and J genes are TRBV10-3 and TRBJ2-7, with no clear D. CDR3 length: 14 amino acids. Looked up from germline, CDR1 is ENHRY and CDR2 is SYGVKD. Deletions cut 2 bases from V and 4 bases from J, with 12 bases between. The CDR3: CAISEILAPYEQYF. The CDR3 DNA follows: TGTGCCATCAGTGAGATTTTGGCCCCATACGAGCAGTACTTC.

This chain connects TRBV5-1 to TRBJ2-7, with D tentatively TRBD2 (6 bases). The V and J ends lost 4 bases and 2 bases respectively, with 16 bases between them. Germline CDR1 SGHRS, CDR2 YFSETQ. CDR3 size: 15 residues. CDR3 bases: TGCGCCAGCAGCAACTCCGGGACGGGAGCCTACGAGCAGTACTTC. Translating it yields CASSNSGTGAYEQYF.